The sequence of this TCR beta chain was determined in a study of CD8+CD57+ T cells in acquired aplastic anemia (dated by TCRdb to about 2018). About the investigation overall: DNA extracted from sorted CD4+ and CD8+ cells had a mean of 3.2 ug, with a range of 0.2 to 27.4 ug. Mean read counts for healthy donor samples were about 10 million for CD4+ cells and around 11 million for CD8+ cells. Overall study outcomes, separate from this receptor: Patients and healthy controls showed no significant difference in CD8+ Simpson's diversity (P=0.060). Roughly 30 CD8+ CDR3 sequences were shared between patients and controls but appeared highly expressed in patients and within their immunodominant clones.

TCR repertoires of sorted CD4+ and CD8+ blood T cells from severe aplastic anemia patients and healthy subjects were deep-sequenced in the study. Ficoll-Paque density gradient centrifugation was used to isolate peripheral blood mononuclear cells. CD4+ and CD8+ T cells were sorted by FACS or magnetic beads before DNA extraction. Genomic DNA was used as template for profiling of TCR beta VDJ combinations and CDR3 sequences. An Illumina HiSeq 2000 was used for TCR repertoire sequencing. The study's own analysis went as follows. Repertoires were assessed using TRBV/TRBJ rearrangement plots, CDR3 size and DJ length profiles, and Simpson's diversity index. The immunodominant clone was defined as the most abundant DNA sequence in deep sequencing data. CDR3 amino acid sequences were checked for sharing across subjects and were also compared against the VDJdb database and published repertoires. The raw public reads went through TCRdb reprocessing: fastp at Q25, MiXCR clone calling, in-frame beta chains kept. A single entry per CDR3 protein holds the most common genes and DNA from its merged rows. What appears here as the V and J calls and clone size reflects TCRdb's work, not the paper's. This sample gives about 220,000 distinct CDR3 sequences in total; 30% to 40% of them show up just once. The ten largest clones represent 1% to 1.3% of the sample.

In its sample, this clonotype was seen a few times. No cognate antigen has been identified for it. No much larger clonotype is one base removed from it; base qualities were not supplied. The specimen sequenced was sorted CD4+, CD8+, or CD8+CD57+ T cells (not recorded which) from PBMCs. The source of this sequence is a human donor in good health, serving as a control.

The bases are TGTGCCAGCAGCCAAGACCTAGCGGCCTCCTACGAGCAGTACTTC. Its coded protein is CASSQDLAASYEQYF. The rearranged chain carries TRBV3-1 and TRBJ2-7, with TRBD2 matching 7 junction bases. From the cysteine up to the phenylalanine, the CDR3 has a length of 15 residues. The read is trimmed to its CDR3 DNA, 45 bases read in frame from base 1. Per the germline V gene (reference sequence), LGHDT is the CDR1 and YNNKEL is the CDR2. Trimmed from V: 0 bases; trimmed from J: 0 bases; junction bases lacking a gene match: 2.